The following is a T cell receptor (beta chain) sequence with its context. Clinical history as reported by participants underpinned cohort assignment. Among Cohort 3 donors, those recovered had two negative PCRs, clearance, or symptom resolution. Original handling: Amplified reference gene primers provided the basis for estimating nucleated cell counts. Libraries were prepared by immunoSEQ multiplex PCR; TCRdb keeps only in-frame clonotypes and omits some of them. Clone size and V and J calls were adopted from that table, with D and trimming inferred from the DNA. The repertoire consists of 200,000 or so clones, with 84% occurring once and the leading ten covering around 7%. The sample is drawn from a study of blood T cell repertoires in COVID-19. As for the study in general: Acute-phase and convalescent COVID-19 samples originated in the United States, Italy and Spain.

The V and J ends lost 0 bases and 4 bases respectively, with 16 bases between them. The germline V gene has CDR1 SGHRS and CDR2 YFSETQ. The CDR3 covers 16 residues. The chain is built from TRBV5-1 and TRBJ1-2; D might be TRBD1 (6 bases). The sample was PBMCs or T cells enriched from blood (not recorded which). The receptor was derived from a man aged 40-49 years who had recovered from COVID-19. The CDR3 loop reads CASSLVGRGELYGYTF. In nucleotides, the CDR3 is TGCGCCAGCAGCTTGGTCGGCAGGGGTGAACTCTATGGCTACACCTTC.